This TCR beta chain came from a study of post-analysis software for immune sequencing data. General study results and limits: Roughly five TRBV segments appeared more often in patients than in controls, and TRBV5-6, TRBV5-1 and TRBV20-1 were among these.

The CDR3 is made up of 14 amino acids. Germline-derived CDR1 and CDR2 are GTSNPN and SVGIG (reference sequence). V shed 1 base and J 6 bases; nucleotides not matched to a gene: 8. As to this clonotype: Its antigen is undetermined. A much larger clone differs from this one at a single base, so this may be a read error.

TCR beta cDNA libraries included unique molecular identifiers. TCRdb reprocessed the PCR reads via MiXCR and lists one record per CDR3 protein. The sample has about 190,000 distinct CDR3 sequences; approximately 29% are singletons. The sample was blood. This receptor was taken from a girl aged 2-17 years with multiple sclerosis. This chain uses TRBV30 with TRBJ1-2; 7 bases match TRBD1. CDR3 DNA sequence: TGTGCCTGGAGTGGACTTCAGGGGGTCAATGGCTACACCTTC. Encoded protein: CAWSGLQGVNGYTF.